This T cell receptor beta chain was profiled in a study of CD8 T cells in Susac syndrome. The V and J ends lost 5 bases and 2 bases respectively, with 15 bases between them. CDR3 length: 15 residues. Germline CDR1 reads ENHRY; CDR2 reads SYGVKD. Random hexamers were used to reverse transcribe 0.5 to 1 ug of RNA. TCRdb redid the calling of the immunoSEQ multiplex PCR reads with MiXCR, one entry per CDR3 protein. There are approximately 180,000 distinct CDR3 sequences in the sample; almost 96% occur only once, and around 0.09% lies in the top ten. The origin of this receptor is a human donor with multiple sclerosis. The gene calls are TRBV10-3 and TRBJ1-2; D uncertain. The sequenced sample was CD4+ T cells from PBMCs. CDR3 residues: CAISPGPLRNYGYTF. CDR3 bases: TGTGCCATCAGTCCCGGTCCCCTCAGGAACTATGGCTACACCTTC.